Listed below are T cell receptor beta chains from one sample, sequenced in a study of blood T cell repertoires in COVID-19. The protocol was immunoSEQ multiplex PCR, while the TCRdb copy is restricted to in-frame clones and leaves out a portion. The table has 330,000 or so clones, roughly 87% seen once. Sequencing input: PBMCs or T cells enriched from blood (not recorded which). The source of these receptors is a woman in her thirties who had recovered from COVID-19. Each CDR3 is given with its conserved first and last residue. The order of the fields is V gene, J gene, clone size, D gene, CDR3 protein, CDR3 DNA. A D gene is named only where the DNA matches it firmly. A row's size may be missing; if present it is once, few, many or a size class.

TRBV28,TRBJ1-4,NA,NA,CASSLSTPGSEKLFF,TGTGCCAGCAGTTTATCGACCCCGGGGAGTGAAAAACTGTTTTTT
TRBV18,TRBJ1-3,NA,TRBD1,CASSPTVQGINTIYF,TGTGCCAGCTCACCAACGGTACAGGGGATAAACACCATATATTTT
TRBV24-1,TRBJ2-1,once,NA,CATSGGTGSYNEQFF,TGTGCCACCAGTGGGGGCACCGGCTCCTACAATGAGCAGTTCTTC
TRBV4-2,TRBJ2-7,few,TRBD2,CASSQDPRTSGSYEQYF,TGTGCCAGCAGCCAAGATCCCAGGACTAGCGGTTCCTACGAGCAGTACTTC
TRBV27,TRBJ2-1,NA,TRBD2,CASSLSSGGYNEQFF,TGTGCCAGCAGTTTATCTAGCGGGGGCTACAATGAGCAGTTCTTC
TRBV7-2,TRBJ1-6,NA,NA,CASSSYNQGRSPLHF,TGTGCCAGCAGCTCCTATAATCAGGGCAGGTCACCCCTCCACTTT
TRBV6-5,TRBJ2-7,NA,TRBD2,CASSPGLADYEQYF,TGTGCCAGCAGTCCGGGACTAGCGGACTACGAGCAGTACTTC
TRBV7-8,TRBJ2-3,NA,TRBD2,CASSSPLGAGVLGGADTQYF,TGTGCCAGCAGCTCTCCCCTCGGAGCGGGGGTACTAGGTGGGGCAGATACGCAGTATTTT
TRBV6-5,TRBJ2-7,NA,TRBD2,CASSYSTTSAYEQYF,TGTGCCAGCAGTTACTCGACGACTAGCGCTTACGAGCAGTACTTC
TRBV28,TRBJ2-5,NA,TRBD1,CASTMTGEETQYF,TGTGCCAGCACCATGACAGGGGAGGAGACCCAGTACTTC
TRBV11-3,TRBJ2-2,NA,NA,CASSLGLNTGELFF,TGTGCCAGCAGCTTAGGGCTGAACACCGGGGAGCTGTTTTTT
TRBV19,TRBJ2-5,NA,NA,CASTYRGGAETQYF,TGTGCCAGTACCTATAGGGGGGGAGCAGAGACCCAGTACTTC
TRBV19,TRBJ2-7,NA,NA,CASSIQQGLSYEQYF,TGTGCCAGTAGTATTCAACAGGGCCTCTCCTACGAGCAGTACTTC
TRBV30,TRBJ1-5,NA,TRBD1,CAWSVGGQPNQPQHF,TGTGCCTGGAGTGTGGGGGGACAGCCTAATCAGCCCCAGCATTTT
TRBV2,TRBJ2-2,NA,TRBD2,CASRSSGRAYTGELFF,TGTGCCAGCAGGAGTAGCGGGAGGGCGTACACCGGGGAGCTGTTTTTT
TRBV6-6,TRBJ2-3,NA,NA,CASSIATSTDTQYF,TGTGCCAGCAGTATTGCAACTAGCACAGATACGCAGTATTTT
TRBV6-2/TRBV6-3,TRBJ1-5,NA,TRBD1,CASSYSGQGSHGNQPQHF,TGTGCCAGCAGTTACTCGGGACAGGGCTCCCATGGCAATCAGCCCCAGCATTTT